These 27 T cell receptor beta chains originate from one sample sequenced in a study of T-cell reconstitution after alpha-beta-depleted transplantation in children. During its preparation, the TCRbeta library received unique molecular identifiers. TCRdb passed the PCR reads through MiXCR, listing each CDR3 protein once. This repertoire shows about 360,000 distinct CDR3 sequences, about 14% found once; its top ten account for 3.5% to 4.5%. Source: PBMCs, taken from the stem cell graft. The receptors were gathered from a human donor who donated a stem cell graft to a child with Fanconi anemia.

This chain uses TRBV9 with TRBJ2-7; D might be TRBD1 (6 bases). The CDR3 extends over 12 amino acids. Trimming shortened V by 9 bases and J by 5 bases, and 15 bases separated the two germline ends. Per germline, CDR1 SGDLS and CDR2 YYNGEE. CDR3 sequence (DNA): TGTGCCAACCCCACAGGGAACCACGAGCAGTACGTC. Amino acid sequence: CANPTGNHEQYV.

The table lists this clonotype with many counts. The V call is TRBV7-7, the J call TRBJ2-1; 11 bases line up with TRBD2. CDR1 and CDR2 from the germline V gene are SSHAT and FNYEAQ (reference sequence). V lost 5 bases to trimming and J lost 4 bases; unmatched junction nucleotides: 4. This CDR3 has 15 amino acids. The CDR3 nucleotides are TGTGCCAGCAGCCCCCGGACTAGCGGGTACAATGAGCAGTTCTTC. As protein: CASSPRTSGYNEQFF.

This clonotype was seen repeatedly, ten times or more. J is TRBJ1-2 and V is TRBV7-2, with no clear D. V shed 2 bases and J shed 8 bases, with 12 bases lying between them. Per the germline V gene, CDR1 is SGHTA and CDR2 is FQGNSA. CDR3 size: 13 residues. CDR3 in amino acids: CASSLRAGRGYTF. DNA for the CDR3: TGTGCCAGCAGCTTAAGGGCAGGAAGAGGCTACACCTTC.

This clonotype was seen at least ten times. This sequence joins TRBV3-1 and TRBJ2-5; D is ambiguous. From germline, CDR1 is LGHDT and CDR2 YNNKEL (reference sequence). This CDR3 comprises 13 residues. Between the trimmed V and J ends, which lost 2 bases and 3 bases, there was a span of 7 bases. The CDR3 here is CASSQYQEETQYF. CDR3 bases: TGTGCCAGCAGCCAATATCAGGAAGAGACCCAGTACTTC.

This clonotype occurred many times. The chain combines TRBV20-1 with TRBJ2-7; no definite D call. V lost 5 bases, J lost 1 base, and 18 bases lay in between. Germline V gene data show CDR1 as DFQATT and CDR2 as SNEGSKA (reference sequence). The CDR3 sequence is 15 residues long. The DNA for the CDR3 is TGCAGTGCTGACCACGGACGGGCCCAATCCTACGAGCAGTACTTC. It is translated as CSADHGRAQSYEQYF.

This clonotype was detected a few times. The rearrangement links TRBV6-2 or TRBV6-3 to TRBJ2-1; D possibly corresponds to TRBD2 (7 bases). CDR3 length: 17 residues. V was trimmed by 4 bases and J by 10 bases, leaving 26 bases between them. Germline assignment: CDR1 MNHEY and CDR2 SVGEGT. DNA for the CDR3: TGTGCCAGCAGTTCCGAGGGGGTAGCGGGTCGGATAGGCGAGCAGTTCTTC. Protein: CASSSEGVAGRIGEQFF.

This clonotype was seen repeatedly, ten times or more. This rearrangement joins TRBV5-8 to TRBJ1-1; D is uncertain. The germline gives CDR1 SGHTS, CDR2 YDEGEE. CDR3 length equals 14 residues. Trimming took 5 bases from V and 4 from J, leaving 15 bases between them. This CDR3 is CASSFDNRVTEAFF. The CDR3 DNA reads as TGTGCCAGCAGTTTCGACAATCGAGTCACTGAAGCTTTCTTT.

This chain joins TRBV4-3 and TRBJ2-1; no firm D call. The V gene's germline CDR1 is LGHNA and CDR2 YSLEER. The CDR3 runs to 15 residues. Deletions cut 4 bases from V and 8 bases from J, with 18 bases between. The CDR3 DNA reads as TGCGCCAGCAGCCCCACGGTCCCCAGCTGGCATGAGCAGTTCTTC. This sequence encodes CASSPTVPSWHEQFF.

This chain links TRBV11-1 with TRBJ2-3; 7 bases fit TRBD2. Per germline, CDR1 SGHAT and CDR2 FQDESV (reference sequence). This CDR3 spans 14 amino acids. With V trimmed by 5 bases and J by 5 bases, 7 bases remained unmatched. CDR3 amino acids: CASSIAGVGDTQYF. DNA of the CDR3: TGTGCCAGCAGCATCGCGGGGGTTGGAGATACGCAGTATTTT.

This clonotype came up a few times. As DNA, the CDR3 is TGTGCCAGCAGTGAATGGCAGGACGGCTATGGCTACACCTTC. It specifies CASSEWQDGYGYTF. The chain employs TRBV25-1 and TRBJ1-2; D ambiguous. V was pared by 1 base and J by 4 bases, with 10 bases between. This CDR3 contains 14 residues. Germline CDR1 and CDR2: MGHDK and SYGVNS.

This clonotype was detected many times. V gene TRBV9 combines with J gene TRBJ2-7; D may be TRBD1 (6 bases). The CDR3 length is 14 residues. The V gene lost 2 bases and the J gene lost 0 bases, with 9 bases spanning the gap. Germline loops: CDR1 SGDLS, CDR2 YYNGEE. This chain's CDR3 is CASSVGTNSYEQYF. The CDR3 nucleotides are TGTGCCAGCAGCGTGGGGACAAACTCCTACGAGCAGTACTTC.

This clonotype was seen repeatedly, ten times or more. The chain recombines TRBV5-8 with TRBJ1-1; D remains unclear. Looked up from germline, CDR1 is SGHTS and CDR2 is YDEGEE. Trimming removed 1 base from V and 8 bases from J, with 9 bases in between. This CDR3 is built from 12 residues. The CDR3 reads CASSLKAGEAFF. CDR3 nucleotide sequence: TGTGCCAGCAGCTTGAAAGCTGGGGAAGCTTTCTTT.

The chain recombines TRBV9 with TRBJ1-2; D ambiguous. This CDR3 is built from 15 residues. CDR1 and CDR2 from the germline V gene are SGDLS and YYNGEE. Trimming took off 0 bases at V and 6 bases at J, with 15 bases between the two ends. The CDR3 DNA is TGTGCCAGCAGCGTAGCTCCGGCGCTCTCGGATGGCTACACCTTC. Amino acids: CASSVAPALSDGYTF.

The chain is built from TRBV5-1 and TRBJ2-5; TRBD2 matches at 10 bases. The ends lost 5 bases at V and 1 base at J; junction bases unmatched: 5. This CDR3 has 15 residues. Germline assignment: CDR1 SGHRS and CDR2 YFSETQ. Written as DNA, the CDR3 is TGCGCCAGCAGGATTGTAGCGGGGGGCCAAGAGACCCAGTACTTC. It translates to CASRIVAGGQETQYF.

At least ten counts were recorded for this clonotype. In nucleotides, the CDR3 is TGTGCCAGCACCCCCAGGGTCGGAAATGAGCAGTTCTTC. This gives the protein CASTPRVGNEQFF. The chain joins TRBV6-2 or TRBV6-3 to TRBJ2-1, with D possibly being TRBD1 (5 bases). Deletions cut 7 bases from V and 7 bases from J, with 14 bases between. CDR1 and CDR2 from the germline V gene are MNHEY and SVGEGT. The CDR3 runs to 13 residues.

This clonotype was detected ten times or more. V is TRBV29-1 and J is TRBJ2-3, with no clear D. CDR1 SQVTM and CDR2 ANQGSEA come from the germline V gene. Trimming left V 4 bases short and J 3 bases short, with 17 bases between. The CDR3 runs to 15 residues. The CDR3 region has the DNA TGCAGCGTTGTCCCACTGGCAGGTTGGACAGATACGCAGTATTTT. It encodes CSVVPLAGWTDTQYF.

On this clonotype: A much larger clone sits a single nucleotide away, making a read error possible. Here the CDR3 reads CASSLGDREAFF. Written as DNA, the CDR3 is TGTGCCAGCAGCTTGGGGGACAGGGAAGCTTTCTTT. The rearrangement uses TRBV5-5 and TRBJ1-1; 8 bases align to TRBD1. Germline V gene lookup returns CDR1 SGHKS and CDR2 YYEKEE (reference sequence). The CDR3 is 12 amino acids. Unmatched junction bases numbered 0, after V lost 0 bases and J lost 8 bases.

The chain links TRBV5-6 to TRBJ2-2; D is uncertain. The length of the CDR3 is 18 residues. CDR1 is SGHDT, CDR2 YYEEEE, per germline. Trimming shortened V by 1 base and J by 3 bases, and 19 bases separated the two germline ends. The chain's CDR3 is CASSLFRLTTSDTGELFF. For the CDR3, the DNA is TGTGCCAGCAGCTTGTTTCGCCTTACAACCAGCGACACCGGGGAGCTGTTTTTT.

A few counts support this clonotype. J is TRBJ2-1 and V is TRBV11-2; possible D gene TRBD1, 5 bases. CDR1 is SGHAT, CDR2 FQNNGV, per germline. The CDR3 loop spans 12 amino acids. V lost 5 bases, J lost 7 bases, and 9 bases lay in between. In nucleotides, the CDR3 is TGTGCCAGCAGCCCGACAGAAAATGAGCAGTTCTTC. Its translation: CASSPTENEQFF. The full variable domain, with the rest looked up from reference TRBV11-2 and TRBJ2-1, is EAGVAQSPRYKIIEKRQSVAFWCNPISGHATLYWYQQILGQGPKLLIQFQNNGVVDDSQLPKDRFSAERLKGVDSTLKIQPAKLEDSAVYLCASSPTENEQFFGPGTRLTVL.

The chain couples TRBV12-3 or TRBV12-4 to TRBJ1-2; D possibly corresponds to TRBD1 (6 bases). This CDR3 spans 11 amino acids. The germline V and J ends were trimmed by 6 bases and 8 bases, with 10 bases remaining between them. CDR3 amino acids: CASRGGGGYTF. CDR3 sequence (DNA): TGTGCCAGCAGAGGAGGGGGAGGCTACACCTTC.

This clonotype has only a few counts. This sequence joins TRBV6-2 or TRBV6-3 and TRBJ1-2; 9 bases are shared with TRBD1. Germline values: CDR1 MNHEY, CDR2 SVGEGT. The CDR3 spans 15 residues. V trimming: 7 bases; J trimming: 6 bases; junction bases outside the gene matches: 12. The CDR3 DNA reads as TGTGCCAGCAACGACCCGGGACAGGGTATAGATGGCTACACCTTC. This codes for CASNDPGQGIDGYTF.

The chain couples TRBV28 to TRBJ1-5; D remains ambiguous. V was clipped by 8 bases and J by 1 base, with 15 bases between them. CDR1 and CDR2 (germline): MDHEN, SYDVKM. The length of the CDR3 is 15 residues. CDR3 loop: CASELAPTSNQPQHF. The CDR3 DNA is TGTGCCAGCGAATTGGCGCCCACAAGCAATCAGCCCCAGCATTTT. The whole variable domain, filled in from reference TRBV28 and TRBJ1-5, reads DVKVTQSSRYLVKRTGEKVFLECVQDMDHENMFWYRQDPGLGLRLIYFSYDVKMKEKGDIPEGYSVSREKKERFSLILESASTNQTSMYLCASELAPTSNQPQHFGDGTRLSIL.

In this sample, this clonotype turned up a few times. This chain uses TRBV9 with TRBJ2-3; the D gene is possibly TRBD1 (5 bases). Trimming shortened V by 0 bases and J by 4 bases, and 18 bases separated the two germline ends. The CDR3 extends over 17 amino acids. Germline V gene data show CDR1 as SGDLS and CDR2 as YYNGEE. The CDR3 bases are TGTGCCAGCAGCGTAGCTATCCGGACATTCGAAGCAGATACGCAGTATTTT. Residues: CASSVAIRTFEADTQYF.

This clonotype was counted only a few times. The V and J genes are TRBV15 and TRBJ2-1, with D hard to call. The V end lost 2 bases, the J end lost 2 bases, and 7 bases lay between the germline ends. This CDR3 spans 14 amino acids. From germline, CDR1 is LNHNV and CDR2 YYDKDF (reference sequence). The DNA of the CDR3 is TGTGCCACCAGCAGACTCAGGACCTACAATGAGCAGTTCTTC. It codes for CATSRLRTYNEQFF. Drawing the rest from reference TRBV15 and TRBJ2-1, the complete variable domain is DAMVIQNPRYQVTQFGKPVTLSCSQTLNHNVMYWYQQKSSQAPKLLFHYYDKDFNNEADTPDNFQSRRPNTSFCFLDIRSPGLGDTAMYLCATSRLRTYNEQFFGPGTRLTVL.

This clonotype was recorded at least ten times. V is TRBV5-1 and J is TRBJ1-3; D might be TRBD1 (6 bases). The CDR3 sequence is 16 residues long. Germline CDR1 SGHRS, CDR2 YFSETQ. Trimming removed 1 base at V and 4 bases at J, with 15 bases between. The CDR3 coding sequence is TGCGCCAGCAGCTTGTCACAGGGAGCGAGGGGAAACACCATATATTTT. Its protein product is CASSLSQGARGNTIYF.

The rearrangement joins TRBV7-2 to TRBJ1-3; D is ambiguous. Germline-derived CDR1 and CDR2 are SGHTA and FQGNSA. The CDR3 contains 15 residues. V was shortened by 5 bases and J by 5 bases, with 16 bases between the two germline ends. This chain's CDR3 is CASSPSTGTRNTIYF. Written as DNA, the CDR3 is TGTGCCAGCAGCCCGTCCACGGGAACCAGAAACACCATATATTTT.

The chain is built from TRBV6-5 and TRBJ2-7, with 10 bases that match TRBD1. V was clipped by 4 bases and J by 5 bases; unmatched bases: 5. Germline-derived CDR1 and CDR2 are MNHEY and SVGAGI. This CDR3 is 14 amino acids long. The chain's CDR3 is CASSLGQGFNEQYF. Here the CDR3 DNA reads TGTGCCAGCAGTTTGGGACAGGGGTTCAACGAGCAGTACTTC.